The sequence of this TCR beta chain was determined in a study of naive and memory T cell subsets. Regarding the study as a whole: In naive cells, over 90% of TCR sequences were seen only once.

Separate alpha and beta amplification began at the second PCR step. Germline CDR1 is SGHAT and CDR2 is FQNNGV. This CDR3 has 16 amino acids. Trimming cost V 4 bases and J 5 bases; bases outside gene matches: 14. Both TRBC1 and TRBC2 were covered by a beta constant-region primer of two equimolar oligonucleotides. Four rounds of PCR amplified the ligated cDNA using nested alpha and beta constant-region primers plus SP2. Each CDR3 protein gets one entry after TCRdb re-called the UMI-ligation and nested PCR reads with MiXCR. There are 80,000 or so distinct CDR3 sequences in the sample; about 10% occur only once, and 0.95% to 1.5% lies in the top ten. This clonotype appeared many times. Its antigen is unknown.

This sequence was found in a human donor in good health. The rearrangement joins TRBV11-2 to TRBJ2-7; 7 positions agree with TRBD2. Material: naive CD8+ T cells from blood. As DNA, the CDR3 is TGTGCCAGCAGCTCCGGACCCTCAGCGGGGCTCGACGAGCAGTACTTC. Protein product: CASSSGPSAGLDEQYF. Filled out from reference TRBV11-2 and TRBJ2-7, the complete variable domain reads EAGVAQSPRYKIIEKRQSVAFWCNPISGHATLYWYQQILGQGPKLLIQFQNNGVVDDSQLPKDRFSAERLKGVDSTLKIQPAKLEDSAVYLCASSSGPSAGLDEQYFGPGTRLTVT.